What follows are 18 T cell receptor beta chains derived from one specimen sequenced in a study of PD-1 blockade in mismatch repair-deficient tumors. The method was immunoSEQ multiplex PCR; TCRdb's version includes in-frame clones alone and lacks a portion of them. The data contain around 33,000 clones, more than 70% of them singletons. Sequenced material: PBMCs, taken around 6 weeks after starting pembrolizumab. These receptors were obtained from an adult with mismatch repair-deficient cancer.

The chain uses TRBV28 and TRBJ1-1; tentatively, D is TRBD1 (6 bases). The germline V and J ends were trimmed by 2 bases and 1 base, with 11 bases remaining between them. In germline, CDR1 is MDHEN, CDR2 SYDVKM. CDR3 length: 15 amino acids. This chain's CDR3 is CASSLTGTTNTEAFF. The CDR3, as DNA: TGTGCCAGCAGTTTAACAGGGACCACGAACACTGAAGCTTTCTTT. Drawing the rest from reference TRBV28 and TRBJ1-1, the complete variable domain is DVKVTQSSRYLVKRTGEKVFLECVQDMDHENMFWYRQDPGLGLRLIYFSYDVKMKEKGDIPEGYSVSREKKERFSLILESASTNQTSMYLCASSLTGTTNTEAFFGQGTRLTVV.

A few counts support this clone. This sequence joins TRBV7-2 and TRBJ1-1, with D hard to call. The CDR3 totals 14 residues. CDR1 and CDR2 from the germline V gene are SGHTA and FQGNSA. V was cut by 5 bases and J by 2 bases, with 12 bases left in between. CDR3 nucleotides: TGTGCCAGCAGCACCCGACACGGAAACACTGAAGCTTTCTTT. Its translation is CASSTRHGNTEAFF. Drawing the rest from reference TRBV7-2 and TRBJ1-1, the complete variable domain is GAGVSQSPSNKVTEKGKDVELRCDPISGHTALYWYRQSLGQGLEFLIYFQGNSAPDKSGLPSDRFSAERTGGSVSTLTIQRTQQEDSAVYLCASSTRHGNTEAFFGQGTRLTVV.

CDR3 amino acids: CATRGALDNEKLFF. The CDR3 coding sequence is TGTGCCACCCGGGGGGCGCTGGATAATGAAAAACTGTTTTTT. This rearrangement joins TRBV6-5 to TRBJ1-4, with D maybe TRBD1 (6 bases). The ends were cut back, 10 bases at V and 4 bases at J, with 16 bases in the middle. Germline V gives CDR1 MNHEY, CDR2 SVGAGI. CDR3 length equals 14 residues.

This chain uses TRBV28 with TRBJ1-3; D gene unclear. CDR3 size: 17 residues. Trimming cost V 4 bases and J 0 bases, with 16 bases left between them. Germline values: CDR1 MDHEN, CDR2 SYDVKM. The CDR3 region has the DNA TGTGCCAGCAGTTCCCTACTTACAGTGAACTCTGGAAACACCATATATTTT. Amino acid sequence: CASSSLLTVNSGNTIYF.

The chain links TRBV6-4 to TRBJ2-2, with TRBD2 matching over 16 bases. Germline assignment: CDR1 MRHNA and CDR2 SNTAGT. The CDR3 has 20 residues. After removal of 6 bases from V and 3 bases from J, the junction contained 13 bases not matched to a gene. The CDR3: CASSPRPGLAGGRYTGELFF. CDR3 nucleotide sequence: TGTGCCAGCAGCCCACGTCCGGGACTAGCGGGAGGGCGGTACACCGGGGAGCTGTTTTTT.

The chain recombines TRBV5-1 with TRBJ2-7; tentatively, D is TRBD1 (6 bases). Germline CDR1 reads SGHRS; CDR2 reads YFSETQ. The CDR3 is 14 amino acids. Trimming stripped 3 bases from V and 3 bases from J, with 13 bases between. In DNA, the CDR3 is TGCGCCAGCAGCTCTGAGGGGGTACGCTACGAGCAGTACTTC. It yields the protein CASSSEGVRYEQYF.

The chain has TRBV6-6 and TRBJ2-2, with 11 bases that match TRBD2. The V gene end was trimmed by 2 bases and the J gene end by 4 bases; junction bases not matched to a gene: 3. The CDR3 contains 16 residues. Germline V gene lookup returns CDR1 MNHNY and CDR2 SVGAGI (reference sequence). CDR3 nucleotide sequence: TGTGCCAGCAGTTACGGACTAGCGGGTTCCACCGGGGAGCTGTTTTTT. Protein product: CASSYGLAGSTGELFF.

This clone was seen only once. V is TRBV2 and J is TRBJ2-2; tentatively, D is TRBD1 (6 bases). Germline V gene sequence: CDR1 SNHLY, CDR2 FYNNEI. V was clipped by 8 bases and J by 3 bases, with 28 bases between them. The CDR3 consists of 19 residues. The CDR3 here is CASARKTPLSRGYTGELFF. CDR3 bases: TGTGCCAGCGCCCGGAAGACCCCACTTTCCAGGGGATACACCGGGGAGCTGTTTTTT.

This rearrangement joins TRBV23-1 to TRBJ2-1, with 9 bases identical to TRBD1. TRBV23-1 falls under the ORF class, with uncertain function. This CDR3 has 15 amino acids. J was trimmed by 6 bases and V by 3 bases; bases with no gene match: 6. CDR3 region: CASSQRDRVPNEQFF. The CDR3 nucleotides read TGCGCCAGCAGTCAGCGGGACAGGGTACCCAATGAGCAGTTCTTC.

This chain connects TRBV2 to TRBJ2-1; perhaps TRBD1 as D (6 bases). The CDR3 has 15 amino acids. The V gene lost 5 bases and the J gene lost 0 bases, with 11 bases spanning the gap. Germline CDR1 reads SNHLY; CDR2 reads FYNNEI. The CDR3 DNA reads TGTGCCAGCAGTACAGGACAGAGCTCCTACAATGAGCAGTTCTTC. It encodes CASSTGQSSYNEQFF.

V usage is TRBV19 and J usage is TRBJ1-5, with D tentatively TRBD1 (6 bases). Germline V gives CDR1 LNHDA, CDR2 SQIVND (reference sequence). CDR3 size: 16 residues. V lost 9 bases to trimming and J lost 1 base, with 19 bases between them. CDR3 sequence: CASIGIQGWSNQPQHF. In DNA, the CDR3 is TGTGCCAGCATAGGGATACAGGGATGGAGCAATCAGCCCCAGCATTTT.

V usage is TRBV6-5 and J usage is TRBJ2-7, with D perhaps TRBD2 (6 bases). Germline values: CDR1 MNHEY, CDR2 SVGAGI. V was shortened by 6 bases and J by 2 bases, with 8 bases between the two germline ends. This CDR3 has 12 residues. The CDR3 loop reads CASSPGAYEQYF. Written as DNA, the CDR3 is TGTGCCAGCAGCCCGGGGGCCTACGAGCAGTACTTC.

The chain uses TRBV5-1 and TRBJ2-5; the match to TRBD2 covers 8 bases. From germline, CDR1 is SGHRS and CDR2 YFSETQ. The CDR3 contains 15 residues. V trimming: 5 bases; J trimming: 2 bases; junction bases outside the gene matches: 8. As DNA, the CDR3 is TGCGCCAGCAGTTCAGGACTAGCAGGTCAAGAGACCCAGTACTTC. Encoded protein: CASSSGLAGQETQYF.

The table lists this clone with a count of one. The chain recombines TRBV19 with TRBJ2-2; D may be TRBD2 (6 bases). The V gene's germline CDR1 is LNHDA and CDR2 SQIVND (reference sequence). The ends were cut back, 2 bases at V and 0 bases at J, with 10 bases in the middle. The CDR3 totals 16 residues. The CDR3 DNA sequence: TGTGCCAGTAGTATACGGGCGGGGTCGAACACCGGGGAGCTGTTTTTT. Translated: CASSIRAGSNTGELFF.

The gene calls are TRBV7-2 and TRBJ2-1; D perhaps matches TRBD2 (6 bases). The length of the CDR3 is 16 residues. CDR1 is SGHTA, CDR2 FQGNSA, per germline. V lost 0 bases and J lost 8, with 17 bases in between. The CDR3 protein is CASSLAGGGVRHEQFF. The CDR3 region has the DNA TGTGCCAGCAGCTTAGCAGGCGGAGGGGTAAGACATGAGCAGTTCTTC.

This chain links TRBV4-1 with TRBJ2-7, with 7 positions matching TRBD1. CDR3 length: 15 residues. V was pared by 2 bases and J by 2 bases, with 6 bases of the junction left unmatched. The germline V gene encodes CDR1 MGHRA and CDR2 YSYEKL. CDR3 sequence: CASSQTGTAPYEQYF. CDR3 DNA: TGCGCCAGCAGCCAAACCGGGACAGCGCCCTACGAGCAGTACTTC.

This clone was observed a few times. This rearrangement joins TRBV7-9 to TRBJ2-7; D is unresolved. This CDR3 spans 13 amino acids. Germline CDR1 and CDR2: SEHNR and FQNEAQ (reference sequence). The V end was cut by 5 bases, the J end by 5 bases, with 13 bases between. The chain's CDR3 is CASSPKARDEQYF. As DNA, the CDR3 is TGTGCCAGCAGCCCGAAAGCCCGGGACGAGCAGTACTTC. Variable domain in full (rest from reference TRBV7-9 and TRBJ2-7): DTGVSQNPRHKITKRGQNVTFRCDPISEHNRLYWYRQTLGQGPEFLTYFQNEAQLEKSRLLSDRFSAERPKGSFSTLEIQRTEQGDSAMYLCASSPKARDEQYFGPGTRLTVT.

The chain combines TRBV28 with TRBJ1-1; 8 bases align to TRBD1. The CDR3 is made up of 17 amino acids. V lost 6 bases and J lost 1; bases outside the gene matches: 13. Germline V gene sequence: CDR1 MDHEN, CDR2 SYDVKM. The CDR3 nucleotides read TGTGCCAGCAGAGATCTGACTGGACAGGGTCAGAACACTGAAGCTTTCTTT. It is translated as CASRDLTGQGQNTEAFF. The complete variable domain, with remaining parts taken from reference TRBV28 and TRBJ1-1, reads DVKVTQSSRYLVKRTGEKVFLECVQDMDHENMFWYRQDPGLGLRLIYFSYDVKMKEKGDIPEGYSVSREKKERFSLILESASTNQTSMYLCASRDLTGQGQNTEAFFGQGTRLTVV.